Given below is one TCR beta chain in context. The antigen is unknown. This specimen belongs to a study of shared clonotypes between healthy human individuals. Repertoires were generated with immunoSEQ multiplex PCR, while TCRdb's copy carries only in-frame clones and drops some. Seen here are some 1 million clones, about 75% observed once, and the top ten hold around 1.5%. The CDR3 has 14 residues. V was pared by 3 bases and J by 5 bases, with 13 bases between. Germline loops: CDR1 KGHSH, CDR2 LQKENI. Overall study results and limits: Deeper or shallower sequencing was expected to change how clonotypes are shared among donors.

Sequencing used memory CD4+ T cells sorted from blood. Subset of the sample: CD45RA-negative fraction. The TCR was taken from a man between 18 and 35 years old in good health. This chain connects TRBV18 to TRBJ1-2, with TRBD1 as a possible D gene (6 bases). CDR3 in DNA: TGTGCCAGCTCACCGCAGGGGCTAAATTATGGCTACACCTTC. Residues: CASSPQGLNYGYTF.